Here is one T cell receptor (beta chain) with its context. This record belongs to a study of blood T cell repertoires in COVID-19. Recovered status in Cohort 3 required two negative PCRs, clearance, or symptom resolution. In germline, CDR1 is MGHRA, CDR2 YSYEKL. V was cut by 1 base and J by 3 bases, with 15 bases left in between. The CDR3 length is 16 residues. Assay used: immunoSEQ multiplex PCR; TCRdb lists only in-frame clones, some missing. The table has 150,000 to 200,000 clones, over 75% seen once. The chain links TRBV4-1 to TRBJ1-1; D might be TRBD1 (5 bases). The sequenced sample was PBMCs or T cells enriched from blood (not recorded which). This receptor was identified in a woman aged 18-29 years who had recovered from COVID-19. As DNA, the CDR3 is TGCGCCAGCAGCCAAGCGGAGACAGAAGAGGACACTGAAGCTTTCTTT. Its translation is CASSQAETEEDTEAFF.